A selection of T cell receptor beta chains follows, all from one sample in a study of cytomegalovirus exposure and HLA in healthy donors. Using immunoSEQ multiplex PCR, the repertoire was profiled, and TCRdb retains in-frame clones only, with some absent. Of approximately 95,000 clones listed, approximately 81% are singletons. Sequenced material: PBMCs. The source of these receptors is a woman in her 70s in good health and CMV-seropositive. CDR3s include the opening cysteine and the closing phenylalanine or tryptophan. A D gene is named only where the DNA matches it firmly. A row's size may be missing; if present it is once, few, many or a size class.

TRBV4-3	TRBD2	TRBJ2-1	.	CASSQDFGGGGLAGFNEQFF	TGCGCCAGCAGCCAAGATTTCGGCGGGGGTGGGCTAGCGGGTTTCAATGAGCAGTTCTTC
TRBV7-2	.	TRBJ2-2	once	CASSQGRSTGELFF	TGTGCCAGCAGCCAGGGCCGGTCCACCGGGGAGCTGTTTTTT
TRBV7-3	TRBD2	TRBJ2-3	.	CASSLNGLAGMPTDTQYF	TGTGCCAGCAGCTTAAATGGACTAGCGGGTATGCCCACAGATACGCAGTATTTT
TRBV27	TRBD2	TRBJ2-7	.	CASSLLGEGLSEQYF	TGTGCCAGCAGTTTATTGGGGGAGGGATTGAGCGAGCAGTACTTC
TRBV6-1	TRBD1	TRBJ1-4	few	CASSEAPDRGREEKLFF	TGTGCCAGCAGTGAAGCGCCGGACAGGGGCAGGGAGGAAAAACTGTTTTTT
TRBV7-9	.	TRBJ2-2	.	CASSFQGKATGELFF	TGTGCCAGCAGCTTTCAGGGAAAGGCCACCGGGGAGCTGTTTTTT
TRBV6-1	.	TRBJ2-1	.	CASSAVYNEQFF	TGTGCCAGCAGTGCCGTCTACAATGAGCAGTTCTTC
TRBV25-1	.	TRBJ2-3	.	CASSEPGGRTDTQYF	TGTGCCAGCAGTGAACCCGGGGGTCGCACAGATACGCAGTATTTT
TRBV18	TRBD1	TRBJ1-1	.	CASSPGQGENTEAFF	TGTGCCAGCTCTCCAGGACAGGGGGAGAACACTGAAGCTTTCTTT
TRBV5-1	TRBD2	TRBJ2-1	.	CASSLEEAGGYYNEQFF	TGCGCCAGCAGCTTGGAGGAGGCGGGAGGGTATTACAATGAGCAGTTCTTC
TRBV5-4	TRBD2	TRBJ2-7	.	CASSPGGRDEQYF	TGTGCCAGCAGCCCGGGGGGGAGGGACGAGCAGTACTTC
TRBV19	TRBD1	TRBJ1-4	.	CASNAGGGPEEKLFF	TGTGCCAGTAATGCAGGGGGTGGGCCAGAGGAAAAACTGTTTTTT
TRBV5-1	TRBD1	TRBJ2-7	.	CASSRNTGTGSHEQYF	TGCGCCAGCAGCCGAAATACAGGGACAGGCTCCCACGAGCAGTACTTC
TRBV7-6	.	TRBJ2-1	.	CASSLARYRERDEQFF	TGTGCCAGCAGCTTAGCGCGTTACAGGGAGAGGGATGAGCAGTTCTTC
TRBV19	.	TRBJ1-4	.	CASSTRYHEKLFF	TGTGCCAGTTCGACAAGGTATCATGAAAAACTGTTTTTT
TRBV2	.	TRBJ2-1	.	CASSDRGRTEEQFF	TGTGCCAGCAGCGATAGGGGCAGGACAGAGGAGCAGTTCTTC
TRBV11-3	TRBD1	TRBJ1-1	.	CASSSRIRDRGPRDKAFF	TGTGCCAGCAGCTCTCGGATCCGGGACAGGGGGCCAAGGGATAAAGCTTTCTTT
TRBV30	.	TRBJ1-2	once	CAWSLGGRYGYTF	TGTGCCTGGAGCCTCGGGGGACGATATGGCTACACCTTC
TRBV7-2	.	TRBJ2-7	once	CASSSSRYEQYF	TGTGCCAGCAGCTCTTCTAGATACGAGCAGTACTTC
TRBV5-1	TRBD1	TRBJ2-5	.	CASSLRLSTGGLETQYF	TGCGCCAGCAGTTTACGGTTATCGACAGGGGGCCTTGAGACCCAGTACTTC
TRBV28	.	TRBJ1-2	.	CASSPPRKGASFGYTF	TGTGCCAGCAGCCCACCCCGGAAGGGAGCCTCTTTTGGCTACACCTTC
TRBV6-5	TRBD1	TRBJ1-1	few	CASLRSGGGTEAFF	TGTGCCAGCCTCAGGTCAGGGGGCGGCACTGAAGCTTTCTTT
TRBV23-1	.	TRBJ2-3	.	CASSQDGTSNTGDTQYF	TGCGCCAGCAGTCAAGATGGGACTTCTAATACCGGAGATACGCAGTATTTT
TRBV7-3	.	TRBJ2-1	.	CASSIYNEQFF	TGTGCCAGCAGTATCTACAATGAGCAGTTCTTC
TRBV9	.	TRBJ1-1	.	CASSALQGENTEAFF	TGTGCCAGCAGCGCCTTACAGGGAGAGAACACTGAAGCTTTCTTT
TRBV6-1	TRBD1	TRBJ1-3	once	CASSPTGGRGNTIYF	TGTGCCAGCAGCCCGACAGGGGGTCGTGGAAACACCATATATTTT
TRBV9	TRBD2	TRBJ2-1	.	CASSVLAGSYNEQFF	TGTGCCAGCAGCGTGCTAGCGGGGTCTTACAATGAGCAGTTCTTC